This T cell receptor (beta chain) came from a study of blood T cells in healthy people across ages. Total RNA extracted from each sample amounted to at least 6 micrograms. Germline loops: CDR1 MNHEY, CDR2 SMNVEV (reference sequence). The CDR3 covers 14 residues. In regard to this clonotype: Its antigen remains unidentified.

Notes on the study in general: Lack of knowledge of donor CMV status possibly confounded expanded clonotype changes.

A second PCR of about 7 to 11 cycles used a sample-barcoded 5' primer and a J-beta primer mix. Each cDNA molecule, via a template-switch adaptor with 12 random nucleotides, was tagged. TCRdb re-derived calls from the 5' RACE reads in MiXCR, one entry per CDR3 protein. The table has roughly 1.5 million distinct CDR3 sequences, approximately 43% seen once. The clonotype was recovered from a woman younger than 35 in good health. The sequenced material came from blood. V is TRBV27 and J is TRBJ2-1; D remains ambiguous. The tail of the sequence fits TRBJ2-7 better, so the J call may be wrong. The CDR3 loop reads CASRDRSSYNEQYF. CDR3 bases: TGTGCCAGCAGAGACCGGAGCTCCTACAATGAGCAGTACTTC.